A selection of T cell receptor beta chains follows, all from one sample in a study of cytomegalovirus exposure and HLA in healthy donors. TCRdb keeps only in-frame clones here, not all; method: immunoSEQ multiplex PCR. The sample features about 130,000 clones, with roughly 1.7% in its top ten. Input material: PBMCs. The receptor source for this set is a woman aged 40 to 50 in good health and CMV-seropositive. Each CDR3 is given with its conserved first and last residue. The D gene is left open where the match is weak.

TGTGCCAGCAGCTTTGGTAGCCAAGAGACCCAGTACTTC CASSFGSQETQYF . TRBJ2-5 TRBV11-2
TGTGCCAGCAGTACCCCATACAGGGGTGGGACAGATACGCAGTATTTT CASSTPYRGGTDTQYF TRBD1 TRBJ2-3 TRBV28
TGTGCCAGCAGCTTCGGCGGGAGAGGACACTATGGCTACACCTTC CASSFGGRGHYGYTF . TRBJ1-2 TRBV5-6
TGTGCCAGCAGCTTAACGAGGGGGACGGCCTATGGCTACACCTTC CASSLTRGTAYGYTF . TRBJ1-2 TRBV7-3
TGTGCCAGCAGCTTGGTGGGGCTAGTACGTGAGCAGTTCTTC CASSLVGLVREQFF . TRBJ2-1 TRBV5-6
TGTGCCAGTAGCCCGGCGGCAGGGGCGAACACCGGGGAGCTGTTTTTT CASSPAAGANTGELFF . TRBJ2-2 TRBV19
TGTGCCAGCAGCCCCCTCACAGCGGGCTCAAAACTTGATACGCAGTATTTT CASSPLTAGSKLDTQYF . TRBJ2-3 TRBV5-4
TGTGCCAGCAGCACCCGGTACAGGGTTTCGCACCAAGAGACCCAGTACTTC CASSTRYRVSHQETQYF . TRBJ2-5 TRBV7-9
TGCGCCAGCAGTGAGACGGGACTAGCGGGAGTCTACGAGCAGTACTTC CASSETGLAGVYEQYF TRBD2 TRBJ2-7 TRBV10-1
TGTGCCAGTTCAGCGGGAGCGGGTGAGCAGTTCTTC CASSAGAGEQFF TRBD2 TRBJ2-1 TRBV25-1
TGTGCCAGTACCTTCGACCGAGAGGGTCAGCCCCAGCATTTT CASTFDREGQPQHF . TRBJ1-5 TRBV19
TGTGCCAGCAGTATCACAGGGGAAGGGGAGCTGTTTTTT CASSITGEGELFF TRBD1 TRBJ2-2 TRBV6-1
TGTGCCAGCAGCCAGCTGACAGGGGCCTCCTATGGCTACACCTTC CASSQLTGASYGYTF TRBD1 TRBJ1-2 TRBV28
TGCGCCAGCAGCTTGGATGGACAGGGGGCGCGCGGCTACACCTTC CASSLDGQGARGYTF TRBD1 TRBJ1-2 TRBV5-1
TGTGCCAGCAGCTTGGGGCCTACTAGCGGGTACCTCTACAATGAGCAGTTCTTC CASSLGPTSGYLYNEQFF TRBD2 TRBJ2-1 TRBV5-6
TGTGCCAGCAGCTTTGGGGGGATAAGGAGCAATCAGCCCCAGCATTTT CASSFGGIRSNQPQHF . TRBJ1-5 TRBV5-5
TGTGCCAGCAGTTTGGGGGCAGGGGAGCTGTTTTTT CASSLGAGELFF . TRBJ2-2 TRBV6-5
TGTGCCACCAGCAGAGATCGGGGGGATGAAAAACTGTTTTTT CATSRDRGDEKLFF . TRBJ1-4 TRBV15
TGTGCCAGCAGCAAGGGGGACAGGGGGCTAACCGCTTTCTTT CASSKGDRGLTAFF TRBD1 TRBJ1-1 TRBV11-2
TGTGCCAGCAGCAACACCCAGGGGGCGAACACCGGGGAGCTGTTTTTT CASSNTQGANTGELFF TRBD1 TRBJ2-2 TRBV7-3
TGTGCCAGCAGCCCCGTGGAGGCCCAGTACTTC CASSPVEAQYF . TRBJ2-5 TRBV7-9
TGCGCCAGCAGCTTGGCAATCACGAGTCCTAACTATGGCTACACCTTC CASSLAITSPNYGYTF . TRBJ1-2 TRBV5-1
TGCAGCGTTGACTTACGGGGACGGGGGAAGTTTCCTGAAGCTTTCTTT CSVDLRGRGKFPEAFF . TRBJ1-1 TRBV29-1
TGTGCCAGTAGTATAGCACAAGGACAGGGGGCCTCCTACGAGCAGTACTTC CASSIAQGQGASYEQYF TRBD1 TRBJ2-7 TRBV19
TGTGCTAGTGGTTTCTCTAGCGGGAGTCGTACAGATACGCAGTATTTT CASGFSSGSRTDTQYF TRBD2 TRBJ2-3 TRBV12-5
TGCACCAGCAGTAGGCCGGGACTAGCAACCCCCGAGCAGTACTTC CTSSRPGLATPEQYF . TRBJ2-7 TRBV1
TGTGCCAGCAGTTATGGGACACGCCGCGACACCGGGGAGCTGTTTTTT CASSYGTRRDTGELFF . TRBJ2-2 TRBV5-4
TGTGCCAGCAGTTTGGACACGTTCGACAAAAACATTCAGTACTTC CASSLDTFDKNIQYF . TRBJ2-4 TRBV6-5
TGTGCCAGTAGTATAAGGGGGACTAGCGGGGTTCAGAAGACGCAGTATTTT CASSIRGTSGVQKTQYF TRBD2 TRBJ2-3 TRBV19
TGTGCCAGCAGTGGACAGGGCTATGGCTACACCTTC CASSGQGYGYTF TRBD1 TRBJ1-2 TRBV2
TGTGCCAGCAGTTACGTCGGGGTAGGGCAGCCCCAGCATTTT CASSYVGVGQPQHF . TRBJ1-5 TRBV6-5
TGTGCCAGCAGTGAAGTCGGGGTTGGGGTCGGCTACACCTTC CASSEVGVGVGYTF . TRBJ1-2 TRBV6-1
TGTGCCAGCAGGGGGGGGAGCACAGATACGCAGTATTTT CASRGGSTDTQYF TRBD2 TRBJ2-3 TRBV6-1
TGTGCCAGCAGCTTAGTCTCTAGGCTAGCGGGGAGGGAACGGGAGCAGTTCTTC CASSLVSRLAGREREQFF TRBD2 TRBJ2-1 TRBV7-8
TGCAGTGCTCCACGACAGTGGGGCTACACCTTC CSAPRQWGYTF . TRBJ1-2 TRBV20-1
TGTGCCAGCAGCCAATTAAAGGGGGGGACAGATACGCAGTATTTT CASSQLKGGTDTQYF . TRBJ2-3 TRBV5-5
TGTGCCAGCAGCTTGGCGGTTACCTACGAGCAGTACTTC CASSLAVTYEQYF . TRBJ2-7 TRBV5-4
TGTGCCAGCAGCATCGATGGGACAGGAGGAGGGACCCAGTACTTC CASSIDGTGGGTQYF TRBD1 TRBJ2-5 TRBV5-4
TGTGCCAGCAGCGTCCTGCTAGATCCCGGGGAGCTGTTTTTT CASSVLLDPGELFF . TRBJ2-2 TRBV9
TGTGCCAGCAGTTACTTAACCACAACAGGGGTCTATGGCTACACCTTC CASSYLTTTGVYGYTF TRBD1 TRBJ1-2 TRBV6-5